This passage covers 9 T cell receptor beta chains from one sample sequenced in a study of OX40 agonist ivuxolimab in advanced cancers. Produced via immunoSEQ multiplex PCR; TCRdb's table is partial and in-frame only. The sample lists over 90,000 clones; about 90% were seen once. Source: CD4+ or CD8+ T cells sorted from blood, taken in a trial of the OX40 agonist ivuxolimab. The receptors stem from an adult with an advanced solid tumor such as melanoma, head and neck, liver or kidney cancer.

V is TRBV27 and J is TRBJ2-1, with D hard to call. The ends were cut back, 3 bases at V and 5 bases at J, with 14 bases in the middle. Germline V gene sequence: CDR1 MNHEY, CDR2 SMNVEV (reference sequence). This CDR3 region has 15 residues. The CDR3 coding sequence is TGTGCCAGCAGTTTCTCGCTAGAAAGGGACAATGAGCAGTTCTTC. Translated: CASSFSLERDNEQFF.

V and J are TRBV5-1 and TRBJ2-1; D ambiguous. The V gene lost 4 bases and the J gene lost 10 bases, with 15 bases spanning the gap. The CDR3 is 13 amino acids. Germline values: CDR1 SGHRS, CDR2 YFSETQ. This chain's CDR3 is CASSRQEIGEQFF. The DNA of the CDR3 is TGCGCCAGCAGCCGCCAGGAGATCGGGGAGCAGTTCTTC.

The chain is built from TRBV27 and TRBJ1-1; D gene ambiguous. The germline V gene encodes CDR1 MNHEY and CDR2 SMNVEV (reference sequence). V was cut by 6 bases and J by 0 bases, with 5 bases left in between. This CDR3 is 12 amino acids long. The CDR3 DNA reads TGTGCCAGCAGGCGCTTGAACACTGAAGCTTTCTTT. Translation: CASRRLNTEAFF.

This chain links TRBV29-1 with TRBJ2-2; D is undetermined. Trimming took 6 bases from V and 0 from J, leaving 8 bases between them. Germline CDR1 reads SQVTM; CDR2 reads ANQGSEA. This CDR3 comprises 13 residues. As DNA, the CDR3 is TGCAGCGTCCTGGACCCGAACACCGGGGAGCTGTTTTTT. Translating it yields CSVLDPNTGELFF.

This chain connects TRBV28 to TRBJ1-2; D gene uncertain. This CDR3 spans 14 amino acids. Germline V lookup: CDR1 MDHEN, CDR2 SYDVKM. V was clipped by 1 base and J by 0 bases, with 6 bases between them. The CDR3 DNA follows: TGTGCCAGCAGTTTATTCGCAGCTAACTATGGCTACACCTTC. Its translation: CASSLFAANYGYTF.

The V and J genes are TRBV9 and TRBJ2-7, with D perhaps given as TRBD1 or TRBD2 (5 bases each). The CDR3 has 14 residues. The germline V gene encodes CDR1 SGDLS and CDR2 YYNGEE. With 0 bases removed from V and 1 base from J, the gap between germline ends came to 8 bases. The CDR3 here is CASSVAGQSYEQYF. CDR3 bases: TGTGCCAGCAGCGTAGCGGGGCAATCCTACGAGCAGTACTTC.

The CDR3 region is CASSVDRGGYEQYF. Here the CDR3 DNA reads TGCGCCAGCAGCGTCGACAGGGGGGGCTACGAGCAGTACTTC. V and J are TRBV5-1 and TRBJ2-7; 9 bases match TRBD1. J was trimmed by 3 bases and V by 4 bases; bases with no gene match: 5. Looked up from germline, CDR1 is SGHRS and CDR2 is YFSETQ. The CDR3 totals 14 residues.

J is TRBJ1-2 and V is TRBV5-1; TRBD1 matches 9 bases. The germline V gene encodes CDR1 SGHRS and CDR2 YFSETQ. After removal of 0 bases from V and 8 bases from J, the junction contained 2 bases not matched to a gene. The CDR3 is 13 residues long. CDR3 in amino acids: CASSLGQGEGYTF. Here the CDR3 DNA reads TGCGCCAGCAGCTTGGGACAGGGGGAGGGCTACACCTTC.

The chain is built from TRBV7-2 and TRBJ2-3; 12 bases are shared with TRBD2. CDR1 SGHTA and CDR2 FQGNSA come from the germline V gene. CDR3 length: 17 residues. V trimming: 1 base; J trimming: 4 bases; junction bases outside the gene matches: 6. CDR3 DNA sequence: TGTGCCAGCAGCTTAGAGGTACTAGCGGGAGGCCCAGATACGCAGTATTTT. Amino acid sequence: CASSLEVLAGGPDTQYF. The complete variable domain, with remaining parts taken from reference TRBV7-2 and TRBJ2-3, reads GAGVSQSPSNKVTEKGKDVELRCDPISGHTALYWYRQSLGQGLEFLIYFQGNSAPDKSGLPSDRFSAERTGGSVSTLTIQRTQQEDSAVYLCASSLEVLAGGPDTQYFGPGTRLTVL.